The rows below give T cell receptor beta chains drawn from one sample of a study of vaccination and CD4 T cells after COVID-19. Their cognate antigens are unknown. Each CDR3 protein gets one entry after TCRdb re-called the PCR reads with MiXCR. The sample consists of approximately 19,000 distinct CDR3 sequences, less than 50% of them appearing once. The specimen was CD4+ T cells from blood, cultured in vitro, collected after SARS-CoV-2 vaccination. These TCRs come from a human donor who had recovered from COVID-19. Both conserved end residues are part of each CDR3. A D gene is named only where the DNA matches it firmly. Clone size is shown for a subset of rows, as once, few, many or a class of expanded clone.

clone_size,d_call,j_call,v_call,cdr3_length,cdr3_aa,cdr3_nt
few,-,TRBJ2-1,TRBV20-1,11,CSASLGNEQFF,TGCAGTGCTAGCCTGGGCAATGAGCAGTTCTTC
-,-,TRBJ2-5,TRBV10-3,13,CAISEYREETQYF,TGTGCCATCAGTGAATACAGAGAAGAGACCCAGTACTTC
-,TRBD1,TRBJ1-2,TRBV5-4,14,CASTSRDRVYGYTF,TGTGCCAGCACCAGCCGGGACAGGGTTTATGGCTACACCTTC
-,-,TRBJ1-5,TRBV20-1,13,CSAAPGVSQPQHF,TGCAGTGCAGCACCAGGGGTTTCTCAGCCCCAGCATTTT
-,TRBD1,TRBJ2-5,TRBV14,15,CASSPRQGLQETQYF,TGTGCCAGCAGTCCCAGACAGGGCCTCCAAGAGACCCAGTACTTC
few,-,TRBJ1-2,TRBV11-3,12,CASSGGGDGYTF,TGTGCCAGCAGCGGAGGGGGGGATGGCTACACCTTC
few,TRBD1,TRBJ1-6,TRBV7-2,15,CASSLSGGNNSPLHF,TGTGCCAGCAGCTTGTCAGGGGGCAATAATTCACCCCTCCACTTT
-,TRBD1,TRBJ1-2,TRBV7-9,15,CASTRRQGSNYGYTF,TGTGCCAGCACCAGACGACAGGGATCTAACTATGGCTACACCTTC
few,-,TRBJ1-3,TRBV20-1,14,CSARGSASGNTIYF,TGCAGTGCTAGGGGCAGTGCCTCTGGAAACACCATATATTTT
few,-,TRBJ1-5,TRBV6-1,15,CASRDLGQPNQPQHF,TGTGCCAGCAGGGACCTCGGGCAGCCAAATCAGCCCCAGCATTTT
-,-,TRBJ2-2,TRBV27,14,CASSPYRVPGELFF,TGTGCCAGCAGTCCTTACAGGGTCCCCGGGGAGCTGTTTTTT
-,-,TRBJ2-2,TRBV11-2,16,CASSLGQGVYTGELFF,TGTGCCAGCAGCTTAGGGCAGGGAGTTTACACCGGGGAGCTGTTTTTT
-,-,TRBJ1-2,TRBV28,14,CASRRQRASYGYTF,TGTGCCAGCAGAAGACAGAGAGCTAGCTATGGCTACACCTTC
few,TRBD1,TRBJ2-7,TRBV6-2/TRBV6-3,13,CASRSTGRYEQYF,TGTGCCAGCAGGTCGACAGGGCGTTACGAGCAGTACTTC
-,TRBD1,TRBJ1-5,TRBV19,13,CALSTGRDQPQHF,TGTGCCCTTTCGACAGGGCGTGATCAGCCCCAGCATTTT
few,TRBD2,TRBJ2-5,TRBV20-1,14,CSARLAGGTETQYF,TGCAGTGCCCGACTAGCGGGAGGGACAGAGACCCAGTACTTC
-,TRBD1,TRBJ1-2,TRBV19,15,CASSIGTERHYGYTF,TGTGCCAGTAGTATTGGGACAGAACGGCACTATGGCTACACCTTC
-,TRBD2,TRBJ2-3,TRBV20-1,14,CSAQSGGYTDTQYF,TGCAGTGCCCAAAGCGGGGGATATACAGATACGCAGTATTTT
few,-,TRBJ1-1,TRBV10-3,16,CAISLQADRLNTEAFF,TGTGCCATCAGTCTTCAAGCGGACAGATTGAACACTGAAGCTTTCTTT
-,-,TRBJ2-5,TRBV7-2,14,CASSLAGDGETQYF,TGTGCCAGCAGCTTAGCAGGGGACGGAGAGACCCAGTACTTC
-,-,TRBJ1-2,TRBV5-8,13,CASSPQGGRGYTF,TGTGCCAGCAGCCCCCAGGGCGGAAGAGGCTACACCTTC
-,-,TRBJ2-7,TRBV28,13,CASSSPDWGEQYF,TGTGCCAGCAGTTCCCCAGACTGGGGAGAGCAGTACTTC
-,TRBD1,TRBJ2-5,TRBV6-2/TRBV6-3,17,CASSYLQRGQGGETQYF,TGTGCCAGCAGTTATCTCCAGCGTGGACAGGGGGGGGAGACCCAGTACTTC